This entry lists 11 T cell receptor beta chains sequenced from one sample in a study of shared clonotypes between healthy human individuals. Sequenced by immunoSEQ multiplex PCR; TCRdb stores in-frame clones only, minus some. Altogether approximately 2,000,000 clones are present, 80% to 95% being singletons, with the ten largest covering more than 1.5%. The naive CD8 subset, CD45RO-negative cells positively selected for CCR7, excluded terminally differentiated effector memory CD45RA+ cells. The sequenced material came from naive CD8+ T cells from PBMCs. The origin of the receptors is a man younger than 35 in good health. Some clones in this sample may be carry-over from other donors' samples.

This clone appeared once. The CDR3 DNA sequence: TGTGCCAGCAGCCACAGGGCTTCACCCCTCCACTTT. It yields the protein CASSHRASPLHF. This sequence joins TRBV28 and TRBJ1-6; the D gene is possibly TRBD1 (6 bases). This CDR3 spans 12 amino acids. V was shortened by 6 bases and J by 9 bases, with 9 bases between the two germline ends. In germline, CDR1 is MDHEN, CDR2 SYDVKM. The whole variable domain, remainder taken from reference TRBV28 and TRBJ1-6, is DVKVTQSSRYLVKRTGEKVFLECVQDMDHENMFWYRQDPGLGLRLIYFSYDVKMKEKGDIPEGYSVSREKKERFSLILESASTNQTSMYLCASSHRASPLHFGNGTRLTVT.

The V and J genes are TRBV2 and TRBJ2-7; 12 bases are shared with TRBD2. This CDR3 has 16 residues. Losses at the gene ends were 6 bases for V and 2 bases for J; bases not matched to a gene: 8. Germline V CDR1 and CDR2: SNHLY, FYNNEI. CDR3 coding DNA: TGTGCCAGCAGGCCTTTACTAGCGGGAGGCCCCTACGAGCAGTACTTC. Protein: CASRPLLAGGPYEQYF.

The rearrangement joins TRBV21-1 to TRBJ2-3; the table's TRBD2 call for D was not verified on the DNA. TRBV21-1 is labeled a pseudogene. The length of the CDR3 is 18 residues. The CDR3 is CAKEEGTSGGLGTDTQYF. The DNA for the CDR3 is TGTGCCAAAGAAGAGGGGACTAGCGGGGGACTCGGTACAGATACGCAGTATTTT.

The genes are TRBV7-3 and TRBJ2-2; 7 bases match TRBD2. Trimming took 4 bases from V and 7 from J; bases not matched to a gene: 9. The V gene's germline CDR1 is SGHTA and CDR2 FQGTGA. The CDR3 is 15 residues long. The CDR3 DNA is TGTGCCAGCAGCTCCATGACTAGCCGGGACGGGGAGCTGTTTTTT. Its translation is CASSSMTSRDGELFF.

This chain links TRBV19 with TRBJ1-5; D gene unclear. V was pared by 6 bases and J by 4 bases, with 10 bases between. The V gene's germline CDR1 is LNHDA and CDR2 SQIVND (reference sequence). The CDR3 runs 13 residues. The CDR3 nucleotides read TGTGCCAGTAGCCGAAGCCAGAATCAGCCCCAGCATTTT. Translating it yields CASSRSQNQPQHF.

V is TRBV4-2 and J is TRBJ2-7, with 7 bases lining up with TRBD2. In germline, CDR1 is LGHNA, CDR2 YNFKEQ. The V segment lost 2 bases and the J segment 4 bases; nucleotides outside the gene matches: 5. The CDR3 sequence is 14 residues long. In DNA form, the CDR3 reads TGTGCCAGCAGCCAACCTCTAGCGGAGTACGAGCAGTACTTC. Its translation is CASSQPLAEYEQYF.

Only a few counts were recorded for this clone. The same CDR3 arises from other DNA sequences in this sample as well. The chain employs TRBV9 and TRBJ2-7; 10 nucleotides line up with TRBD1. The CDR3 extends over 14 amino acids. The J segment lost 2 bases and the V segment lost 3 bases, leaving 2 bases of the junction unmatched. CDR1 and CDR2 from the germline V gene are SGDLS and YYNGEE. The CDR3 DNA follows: TGTGCCAGCAGCGCGGGACAGGGGCCCTACGAGCAGTACTTC. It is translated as CASSAGQGPYEQYF.

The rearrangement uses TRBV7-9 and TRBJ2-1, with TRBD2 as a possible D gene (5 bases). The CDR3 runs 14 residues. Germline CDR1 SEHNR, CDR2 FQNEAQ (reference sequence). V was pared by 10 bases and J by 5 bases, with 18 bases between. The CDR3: CATRPGSGHNEQFF. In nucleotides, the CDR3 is TGTGCCACACGCCCGGGGTCTGGCCACAATGAGCAGTTCTTC. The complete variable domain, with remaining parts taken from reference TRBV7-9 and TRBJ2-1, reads DTGVSQNPRHKITKRGQNVTFRCDPISEHNRLYWYRQTLGQGPEFLTYFQNEAQLEKSRLLSDRFSAERPKGSFSTLEIQRTEQGDSAMYLCATRPGSGHNEQFFGPGTRLTVL.

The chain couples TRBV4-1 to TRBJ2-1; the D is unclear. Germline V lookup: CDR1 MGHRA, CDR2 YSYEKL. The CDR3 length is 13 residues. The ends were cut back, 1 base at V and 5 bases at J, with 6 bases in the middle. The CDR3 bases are TGCGCCAGCAGCCAAGTACAAAACAATGAGCAGTTCTTC. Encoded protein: CASSQVQNNEQFF.

The CDR3 region is CASSLAGGLPGELFF. Written as DNA, the CDR3 is TGTGCCAGCAGCTTGGCGGGAGGGTTGCCCGGGGAGCTGTTTTTT. The genes are TRBV5-6 and TRBJ2-2, with 8 bases matching TRBD2. V shed 0 bases and J 6 bases; nucleotides not matched to a gene: 4. CDR1 and CDR2 from the germline V gene are SGHDT and YYEEEE. CDR3 size: 15 residues.

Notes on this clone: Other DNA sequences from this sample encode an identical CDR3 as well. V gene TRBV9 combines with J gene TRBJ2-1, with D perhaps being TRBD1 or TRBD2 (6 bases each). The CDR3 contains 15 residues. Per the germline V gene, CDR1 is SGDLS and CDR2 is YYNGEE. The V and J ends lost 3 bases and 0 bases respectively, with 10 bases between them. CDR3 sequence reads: CASSAGGSSYNEQFF. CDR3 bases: TGTGCCAGCAGCGCCGGGGGCAGCTCCTACAATGAGCAGTTCTTC.